This T cell receptor beta chain came from a study of cytotoxic CD8 clonotypes in ibrutinib-treated CLL. Points from the study as a whole: Rising at ibrutinib response, clonality subsequently fell back toward baseline at progression. Contraction or stability on treatment was seen for public clonotypes, which were uncommon.

This clone was counted a few times. Its antigen remains unknown. The V and J ends lost 1 base and 4 bases respectively, with 7 bases between them. CDR1 and CDR2 from the germline V gene are SEHNR and FQNEAQ (reference sequence). This CDR3 is built from 14 residues. Method: immunoSEQ multiplex PCR; TCRdb's copy keeps in-frame clones and lacks some. The sample consists of approximately 340,000 clones, roughly 67% of them appearing once. The sequence derives from a human donor with chronic lymphocytic leukemia. This rearrangement joins TRBV7-9 to TRBJ2-2, with TRBD2 as a possible D gene (5 bases). This specimen was PBMCs, taken after 36 months of ibrutinib treatment. The DNA of the CDR3 is TGTGCCAGCAGCTTAGGGCTAGCCACCGGGGAGCTGTTTTTT. Amino acids: CASSLGLATGELFF.